This note documents a single T cell receptor (beta chain) sequence. Its antigen is not yet known. No base quality values were provided; no much bigger clone lies one nucleotide off. The library was produced with the immunoSEQ multiplex PCR assay. TCRdb took this table from immuneACCESS and kept in-frame rearrangements with V and J called. Such tables lack part of the clones; where checked against another copy, unresolved V genes explain under half of the gap, and the rest is unexplained. The sample table holds around 100,000 clones, of which 92% were seen once. 2.5% to 3.5% of the sample rests with the top ten. Patients with melanoma were used as donors. The sample belongs to a study of CD4+ T cells in melanoma (dated by TCRdb to the early 2020s). Describing the broader study: The study examined neoantigen-specific CD4+ T cells in human melanoma. Summary of the overall study and its limitations: The report described a correlation between neoantigen-specific CD4+ T cells and the function of CD8+ T cells, macrophages and B cells. According to the report, neoantigen-specific CD4+ T cells in melanoma displayed diverse differentiation states.

From the cysteine up to the phenylalanine, the CDR3 has a length of 13 residues. Only CDR3 DNA is held: 39 bases, read in frame from base 1. The germline V gene (reference sequence) sets CDR1 to MNHEY and CDR2 to SMNVEV. V sheds 4 bases and J sheds 5 bases, leaving 9 bases between their ends. The receptor was derived from a human donor with melanoma. Rearrangement joined TRBV27 to TRBJ2-1; the best D guess is TRBD2, with 5 bases matching. The sequenced material came from peripheral blood. The DNA reads as follows: TGTGCCAGCAGTTACAAGCGGCACAATGAGCAGTTCTTC. Translated, it gives CASSYKRHNEQFF.